What follows are 21 T cell receptor beta chains derived from one specimen sequenced in a study of blood T cell repertoires in COVID-19. Sequencing was performed with immunoSEQ multiplex PCR; in TCRdb, only in-frame clones are kept and a portion is missing. The sample consists of about 110,000 clones, approximately 80% of them appearing once. Specimen: peripheral blood. These receptor sequences come from an older woman with acute or convalescent COVID-19.

The rearrangement joins TRBV15 to TRBJ1-6; weak D call: TRBD1 (5 bases). Trimming shortened V by 0 bases and J by 9 bases, and 12 bases separated the two germline ends. Germline lookup yields CDR1 LNHNV and CDR2 YYDKDF (reference sequence). The CDR3 has 15 amino acids. For the CDR3, the DNA is TGTGCCACCAGCAGAGACGCGGGGGGAGCTTCACCCCTCCACTTT. Translation gives CATSRDAGGASPLHF.

The chain has TRBV4-3 and TRBJ1-5; 8 positions agree with TRBD1. From germline, CDR1 is LGHNA and CDR2 YSLEER. The CDR3 sequence is 15 residues long. V was clipped by 0 bases and J by 5 bases; unmatched bases: 3. CDR3 bases: TGCGCCAGCAGCCAAGAGACAGGGGTTTATCAGCCCCAGCATTTT. Translating gives CASSQETGVYQPQHF.

This chain uses TRBV7-3 with TRBJ1-2, with D possibly TRBD1 on 6 matching bases. CDR3 length equals 16 residues. The germline V gene encodes CDR1 SGHTA and CDR2 FQGTGA. V lost 1 base, J lost 3 bases, and 15 bases lay in between. This CDR3 reads CASSLNPGRGYYGYTF. CDR3 nucleotide sequence: TGTGCCAGCAGCTTAAACCCTGGCAGGGGTTACTATGGCTACACCTTC. Using reference TRBV7-3 and TRBJ1-2 for the parts outside the CDR3, the full variable domain is GAGVSQTPSNKVTEKGKYVELRCDPISGHTALYWYRQSLGQGPEFLIYFQGTGAADDSGLPNDRFFAVRPEGSVSTLKIQRTERGDSAVYLCASSLNPGRGYYGYTFGSGTRLTVV.

In its sample, this clone was seen a few times. The gene calls are TRBV28 and TRBJ2-3; 8 bases are shared with TRBD2. The CDR3 is made up of 17 amino acids. CDR1 and CDR2 (germline): MDHEN, SYDVKM. Trimming at V came to 5 bases and at J to 2 bases, leaving 12 bases not matched to a gene. The DNA for the CDR3 is TGTGCCAGCAGTAAAGACGCTAGCGGGTTATTCACAGATACGCAGTATTTT. It specifies CASSKDASGLFTDTQYF.

V usage is TRBV4-3 and J usage is TRBJ2-3; 14 bases are a match to TRBD2. Germline CDR1 LGHNA, CDR2 YSLEER. This CDR3 comprises 17 residues. V gave up 1 base and J gave up 6 bases; unmatched junction bases: 6. CDR3 loop: CASSQAVTSGGADTQYF. CDR3 nucleotides: TGCGCCAGCAGCCAAGCGGTGACTAGCGGGGGGGCGGATACGCAGTATTTT.

The gene calls are TRBV2 and TRBJ1-3; D is unresolved. CDR1 and CDR2 (germline): SNHLY, FYNNEI. V was cut by 4 bases and J by 8 bases, with 15 bases left in between. This CDR3 contains 14 residues. This CDR3 is CASSAAATEDTIYF. The CDR3 region has the DNA TGTGCCAGCAGTGCAGCGGCTACGGAGGACACCATATATTTT.

This chain connects TRBV19 to TRBJ1-4; D not resolved. Germline lookup yields CDR1 LNHDA and CDR2 SQIVND (reference sequence). The V and J ends lost 9 bases and 0 bases respectively, with 14 bases between them. CDR3 length equals 15 residues. The chain's CDR3 is CASGPGGATNEKLFF. CDR3 DNA: TGTGCCAGCGGTCCGGGTGGAGCAACTAATGAAAAACTGTTTTTT.

This chain connects TRBV11-3 to TRBJ2-1; 10 bases match TRBD1. The CDR3 is made up of 16 amino acids. Germline V CDR1 and CDR2: SGHNT, YENEEA. V shed 0 bases, J shed 6 bases, and the junction held 5 bases outside the gene matches. This chain's CDR3 is CASSLDSDRGRNEQFF. The CDR3 coding sequence is TGTGCCAGCAGCTTAGATAGTGACAGGGGGCGCAATGAGCAGTTCTTC.

CDR3 region: CASSLGGSSYNEQFF. The CDR3 DNA reads TGCGCCAGCAGCTTGGGAGGCAGTTCGTACAATGAGCAGTTCTTC. The rearrangement uses TRBV5-1 and TRBJ2-1, with D unresolved. The CDR3 covers 15 residues. Deletions cut 0 bases from V and 4 bases from J, with 11 bases between. The germline gives CDR1 SGHRS, CDR2 YFSETQ. Full variable domain (missing parts from reference TRBV5-1 and TRBJ2-1): KAGVTQTPRYLIKTRGQQVTLSCSPISGHRSVSWYQQTPGQGLQFLFEYFSETQRNKGNFPGRFSGRQFSNSRSEMNVSTLELGDSALYLCASSLGGSSYNEQFFGPGTRLTVL.

The V call is TRBV21-1, the J call TRBJ1-4; the table calls TRBD1, which could not be checked here. TRBV21-1 is annotated as a pseudogene. The CDR3 spans 15 residues. The CDR3 protein is CASSSRPPRDEKLFF. CDR3 sequence (DNA): TGTGCCAGCAGCAGCCGGCCCCCCAGGGATGAAAAACTGTTTTTT.

The chain combines TRBV19 with TRBJ1-3, with D hard to call. The CDR3 is made up of 16 amino acids. V was clipped by 2 bases and J by 1 base, with 12 bases between them. Per the germline V gene, CDR1 is LNHDA and CDR2 is SQIVND (reference sequence). The CDR3 reads CASSITVRRSGNTIYF. The CDR3 DNA reads TGTGCCAGTAGTATAACAGTGAGAAGATCTGGAAACACCATATATTTT.

This clone appeared a few times. The chain employs TRBV15 and TRBJ1-4, with 9 bases matching TRBD1. J was trimmed by 7 bases and V by 3 bases; bases with no gene match: 12. CDR1 is LNHNV, CDR2 YYDKDF, per germline (reference sequence). This CDR3 spans 17 amino acids. Written as DNA, the CDR3 is TGTGCCACCAGCAGCCGCACTCACGGGACAGGGATTGAAAAACTGTTTTTT. It encodes CATSSRTHGTGIEKLFF.

V is TRBV4-2 and J is TRBJ1-6; no clear D gene. Per germline, CDR1 LGHNA and CDR2 YNFKEQ. V lost 1 base to trimming and J lost 9 bases, with 16 bases between them. The CDR3 is 16 amino acids. The CDR3 loop is CASSQAASDPSSPLHF. CDR3 nucleotides: TGTGCCAGCAGCCAAGCAGCGTCAGATCCTAGTTCACCCCTCCACTTT.

This clone was recorded a few times. The chain joins TRBV24-1 to TRBJ2-1; D is perhaps TRBD1 (6 bases). V lost 7 bases and J 10 bases, leaving 19 bases between the germline ends. The CDR3 contains 14 residues. Germline V gene sequence: CDR1 KGHDR, CDR2 SFDVKD. Written as DNA, the CDR3 is TGTGCCACCAGCCAGACAGGTCCGGTTAGCGAGCAGTTCTTC. Protein: CATSQTGPVSEQFF.

The chain combines TRBV6-5 with TRBJ2-1, with 8 bases matching TRBD1. The CDR3 has 11 residues. The V and J ends lost 8 bases and 10 bases, in that order; junction bases with no gene match: 4. The germline V gene encodes CDR1 MNHEY and CDR2 SVGAGI. The CDR3 reads CASGTGFEQFF. The CDR3 region has the DNA TGTGCCAGCGGGACAGGTTTCGAGCAGTTCTTC.

Concerning this clone itself: Sequence at one end of the junction differs from germline and may be a read error. The chain uses TRBV24-1 and TRBJ2-4; a weak D match, TRBD2 (6 bases). This CDR3 spans 13 amino acids. Germline-derived CDR1 and CDR2 are KGHDR and SFDVKD. The CDR3 bases are TGTGCCACCGCGGGGCTAGCCGAAAACATTCAGTACTTC. This encodes CATAGLAENIQYF.

The chain is built from TRBV4-3 and TRBJ2-5; 9 positions agree with TRBD1. The CDR3 loop spans 16 amino acids. Germline V gene sequence: CDR1 LGHNA, CDR2 YSLEER. Losses at the gene ends were 4 bases for V and 2 bases for J; bases not matched to a gene: 8. The CDR3 loop is CASSLYLGQGQETQYF. CDR3 sequence (DNA): TGCGCCAGCAGCCTCTATTTGGGACAGGGTCAAGAGACCCAGTACTTC.

This rearrangement joins TRBV2 to TRBJ1-2; weak D call: TRBD1 (5 bases). Trimming shortened V by 5 bases and J by 1 base, and 8 bases separated the two germline ends. CDR3 length: 13 amino acids. The germline CDR1 and CDR2 sequences are SNHLY and FYNNEI. The CDR3 here is CASSPDSNYGYTF. The CDR3 DNA follows: TGTGCCAGCAGTCCTGACAGTAACTATGGCTACACCTTC. The full variable domain, its missing parts supplied by reference TRBV2 and TRBJ1-2, is EPEVTQTPSHQVTQMGQEVILRCVPISNHLYFYWYRQILGQKVEFLVSFYNNEISEKSEIFDDQFSVERPDGSNFTLKIRSTKLEDSAMYFCASSPDSNYGYTFGSGTRLTVV.

V gene TRBV24-1 combines with J gene TRBJ2-1, with D unclear. Trimming cost V 3 bases and J 2 bases, with 10 bases left between them. CDR3 length: 15 amino acids. Per the germline V gene, CDR1 is KGHDR and CDR2 is SFDVKD. The CDR3 DNA sequence: TGTGCCACCAGTGATAGCCGTATAACCTACAATGAGCAGTTCTTC. It encodes CATSDSRITYNEQFF.

This chain connects TRBV4-2 to TRBJ1-3; TRBD1 matches at 10 bases. Per germline, CDR1 LGHNA and CDR2 YNFKEQ. This CDR3 spans 19 amino acids. V gave up 0 bases and J gave up 0 bases; unmatched junction bases: 8. The CDR3 nucleotides read TGTGCCAGCAGCCAAGAGGAGGACAGGGGGGCTTACTCTGGAAACACCATATATTTT. This sequence encodes CASSQEEDRGAYSGNTIYF.

The V and J genes are TRBV19 and TRBJ1-5, with 9 bases aligning to TRBD1. With V trimmed by 8 bases and J by 4 bases, 9 bases remained unmatched. Germline V gives CDR1 LNHDA, CDR2 SQIVND (reference sequence). The CDR3 totals 15 residues. The CDR3 DNA reads as TGTGCCAGTGCCACCGGGACAGGGTCAAATCAGCCCCAGCATTTT. Its translation: CASATGTGSNQPQHF.